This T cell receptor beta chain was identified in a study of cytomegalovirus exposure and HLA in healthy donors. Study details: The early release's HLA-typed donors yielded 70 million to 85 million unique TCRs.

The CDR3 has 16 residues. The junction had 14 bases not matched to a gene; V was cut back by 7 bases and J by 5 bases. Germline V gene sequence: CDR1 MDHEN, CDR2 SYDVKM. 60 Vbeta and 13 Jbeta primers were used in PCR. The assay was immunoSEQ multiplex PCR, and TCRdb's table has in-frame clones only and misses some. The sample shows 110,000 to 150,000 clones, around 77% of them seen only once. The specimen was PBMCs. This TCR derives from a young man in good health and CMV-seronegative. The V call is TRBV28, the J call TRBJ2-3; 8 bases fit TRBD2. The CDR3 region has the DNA TGTGCCAGCATCCGTGGGAGCGGGGGAATCATAGATACGCAGTATTTT. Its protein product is CASIRGSGGIIDTQYF.